This paragraph covers one T cell receptor (beta chain) sequence. Germline V gene data show CDR1 as SGHTA and CDR2 as FQGNSA. The CDR3 covers 15 residues. With 4 bases clipped from V and 3 bases from J, the junction kept 5 bases outside the gene matches. The method was immunoSEQ multiplex PCR; TCRdb's version includes in-frame clones alone and lacks a portion of them. The sample has some 250,000 clones, roughly 76% seen once. This sample was taken from a study of blood T cell repertoires in COVID-19. Seattle participants joined during active infection and were tracked over time. V is TRBV7-2 and J is TRBJ2-7, with 11 bases identical to TRBD1. Sequenced material: peripheral blood. This receptor was identified in a woman aged 80 or older with COVID-19, enrolled during active disease. CDR3 nucleotide sequence: TGTGCCAGCAGCTCGGGACAGGGGGGAGTCTACGAGCAGTACTTC. Translated, it gives CASSSGQGGVYEQYF.